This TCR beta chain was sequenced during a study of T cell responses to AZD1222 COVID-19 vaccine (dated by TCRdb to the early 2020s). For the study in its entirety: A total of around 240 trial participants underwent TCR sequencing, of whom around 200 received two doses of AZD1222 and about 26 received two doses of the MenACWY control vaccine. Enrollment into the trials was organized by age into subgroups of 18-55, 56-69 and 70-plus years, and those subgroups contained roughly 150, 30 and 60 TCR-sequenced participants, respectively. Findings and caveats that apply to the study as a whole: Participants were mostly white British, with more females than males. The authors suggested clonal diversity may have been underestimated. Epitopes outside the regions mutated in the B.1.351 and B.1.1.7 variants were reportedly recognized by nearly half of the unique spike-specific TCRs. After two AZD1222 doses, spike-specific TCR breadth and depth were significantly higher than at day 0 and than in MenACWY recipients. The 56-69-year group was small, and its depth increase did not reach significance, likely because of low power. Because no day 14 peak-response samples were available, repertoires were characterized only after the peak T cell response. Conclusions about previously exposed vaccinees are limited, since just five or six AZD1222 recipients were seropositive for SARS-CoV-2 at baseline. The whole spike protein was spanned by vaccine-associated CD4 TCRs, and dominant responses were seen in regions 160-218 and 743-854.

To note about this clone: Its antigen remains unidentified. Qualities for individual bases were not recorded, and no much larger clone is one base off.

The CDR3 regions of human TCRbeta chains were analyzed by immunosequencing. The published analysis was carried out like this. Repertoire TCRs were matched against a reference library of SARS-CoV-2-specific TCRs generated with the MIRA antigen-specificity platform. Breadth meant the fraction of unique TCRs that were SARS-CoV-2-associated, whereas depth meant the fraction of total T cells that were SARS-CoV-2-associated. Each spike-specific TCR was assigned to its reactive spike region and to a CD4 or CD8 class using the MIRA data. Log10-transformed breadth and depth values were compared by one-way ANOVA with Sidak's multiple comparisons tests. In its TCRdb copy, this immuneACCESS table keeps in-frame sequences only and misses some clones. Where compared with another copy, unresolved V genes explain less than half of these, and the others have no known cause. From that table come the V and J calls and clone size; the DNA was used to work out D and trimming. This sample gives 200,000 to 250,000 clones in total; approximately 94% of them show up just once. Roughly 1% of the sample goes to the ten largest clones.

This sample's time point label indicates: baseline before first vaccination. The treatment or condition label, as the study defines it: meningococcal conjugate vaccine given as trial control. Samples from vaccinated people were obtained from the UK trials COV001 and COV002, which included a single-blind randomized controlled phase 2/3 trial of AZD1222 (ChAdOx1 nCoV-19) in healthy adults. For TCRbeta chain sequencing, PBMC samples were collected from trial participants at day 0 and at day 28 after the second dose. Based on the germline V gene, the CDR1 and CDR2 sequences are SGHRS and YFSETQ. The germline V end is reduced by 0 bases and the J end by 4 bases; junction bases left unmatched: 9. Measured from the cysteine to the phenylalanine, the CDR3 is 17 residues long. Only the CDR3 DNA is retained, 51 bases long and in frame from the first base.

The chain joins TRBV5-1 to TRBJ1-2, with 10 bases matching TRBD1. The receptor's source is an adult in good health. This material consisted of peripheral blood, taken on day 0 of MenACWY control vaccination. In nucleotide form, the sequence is TGCGCCAGCAGCTTGGCCGAGACAGGGGGCGGCAGCTATGGCTACACCTTC. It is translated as CASSLAETGGGSYGYTF.